Presented here are 6 T cell receptor beta chains from one specimen sequenced in a study of T-cell reconstitution after alpha-beta-depleted transplantation in children. The authors prepared the TCRbeta library with unique molecular identifiers. TCRdb processed the PCR reads anew with MiXCR; each CDR3 protein has one entry. The sample has 200,000 or so distinct CDR3 sequences, 5.5% to 7% seen once; the top ten hold about 4.3%. Specimen: PBMCs, collected before TCRalphabeta/CD19-depleted stem cell transplant. These receptors were obtained from a girl less than two years old with combined immunodeficiency, due to receive a stem cell transplant.

V gene TRBV7-9 combines with J gene TRBJ2-7; no clear D gene. The CDR3 has 14 amino acids. V lost 5 bases and J 6 bases, leaving 17 bases between the germline ends. CDR1 and CDR2 (germline): SEHNR, FQNEAQ (reference sequence). CDR3 residues: CASSPHDLSGEQYF. CDR3 nucleotide sequence: TGTGCCAGCAGCCCCCACGACTTGTCCGGCGAGCAGTACTTC.

This clonotype was observed at least ten times. The rearrangement links TRBV10-3 to TRBJ1-6; D is uncertain. V dropped 2 bases and J dropped 7 bases, with 12 bases sitting between them. Germline values: CDR1 ENHRY, CDR2 SYGVKD. The CDR3 is made up of 15 amino acids. CDR3 in DNA: TGTGCCATCAGTGAGAAGTTTAGTCAAAATTCACCCCTCCACTTT. Protein sequence: CAISEKFSQNSPLHF.

This clonotype has ten or more counts. The CDR3 spells CSALDRDVGYEQYF. CDR3 DNA sequence: TGCAGCGCCCTGGACAGGGATGTAGGCTACGAGCAGTACTTC. The rearrangement uses TRBV29-1 and TRBJ2-7, with TRBD1 identical over 8 bases. Looked up from germline, CDR1 is SQVTM and CDR2 is ANQGSEA. The CDR3 is 14 residues long. V trimming: 7 bases; J trimming: 3 bases; junction bases outside the gene matches: 11.

This clonotype was recorded many times. CDR3 coding DNA: TGTGCCACCAGCAGAGTGGGTCTGCGGGGGAGGGAGACCCAGTACTTC. It yields the protein CATSRVGLRGRETQYF. The chain couples TRBV15 to TRBJ2-5, with 7 bases matching TRBD2. In germline, CDR1 is LNHNV, CDR2 YYDKDF (reference sequence). The CDR3 spans 16 residues. V shed 1 base, J shed 5 bases, and the junction held 10 bases outside the gene matches.

This clonotype was detected many times. This chain joins TRBV29-1 and TRBJ1-5, with 8 positions matching TRBD1. This CDR3 contains 13 residues. The germline gives CDR1 SQVTM, CDR2 ANQGSEA. J gave up 4 bases and V 5 bases, and 4 bases lay outside the gene matches. The CDR3 here is CSVRTGGNQPQHF. Written as DNA, the CDR3 is TGCAGCGTTCGTACAGGGGGAAATCAGCCCCAGCATTTT.

Many counts were recorded for this clonotype. The CDR3 DNA reads TGTGCCAGCAGCGCACGTCCTCCGGGGGCCTCTGGAAACACCATATATTTT. Its protein product is CASSARPPGASGNTIYF. The chain combines TRBV9 with TRBJ1-3, with D maybe TRBD1 (6 bases). Per germline, CDR1 SGDLS and CDR2 YYNGEE. The CDR3 is 17 amino acids. Trimming took off 3 bases at V and 0 bases at J, with 16 bases between the two ends.